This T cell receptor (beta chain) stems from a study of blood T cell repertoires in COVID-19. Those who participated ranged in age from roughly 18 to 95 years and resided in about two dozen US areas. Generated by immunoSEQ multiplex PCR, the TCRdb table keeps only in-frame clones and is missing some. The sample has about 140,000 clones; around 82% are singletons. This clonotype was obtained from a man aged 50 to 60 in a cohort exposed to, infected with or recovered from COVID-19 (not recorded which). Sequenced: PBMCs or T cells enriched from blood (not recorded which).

The CDR3 reads CASSPGQGTYNEQFF. The CDR3 DNA reads TGTGCCAGCTCACCGGGACAGGGGACCTACAATGAGCAGTTCTTC. The chain recombines TRBV18 with TRBJ2-1, with 10 nucleotides matching TRBD1. The CDR3 has 15 amino acids. Germline assignment: CDR1 KGHSH and CDR2 LQKENI. V lost 3 bases to trimming and J lost 2 bases; unmatched junction nucleotides: 1.